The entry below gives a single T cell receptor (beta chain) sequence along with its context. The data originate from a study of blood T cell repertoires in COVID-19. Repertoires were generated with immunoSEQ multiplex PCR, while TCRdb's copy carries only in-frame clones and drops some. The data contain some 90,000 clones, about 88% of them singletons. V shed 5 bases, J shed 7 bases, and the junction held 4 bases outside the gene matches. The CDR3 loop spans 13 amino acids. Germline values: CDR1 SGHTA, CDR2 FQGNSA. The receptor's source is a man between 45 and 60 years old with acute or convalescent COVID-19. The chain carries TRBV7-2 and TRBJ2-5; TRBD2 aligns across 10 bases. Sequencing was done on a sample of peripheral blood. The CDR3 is CASSNGLAATQYF. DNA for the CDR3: TGTGCCAGCAGCAATGGACTAGCGGCGACCCAGTACTTC.